This T cell receptor (beta chain) was captured in a study of CD8+ T cells in alopecia areata. Study background: Treated patients were given 5 to 10 mg oral tofacitinib twice daily.

Study observations and caveats: Scalp samples also contribute reads from the resident alphabeta T cells found in normal skin. Between patients, shared TCR sequences were less clear than in mice. This was possibly due in part to HLA diversity in the patient population.

The treatment is: oral pan-JAK inhibitor, 5-10 mg twice daily. Alopecia areata patients had lesional scalp punch biopsies and peripheral blood taken from them. Extraction of RNA preceded its reverse transcription into cDNA, which served as the sequencing template. TCRdb keeps only in-frame clones here, not all; method: immunoSEQ multiplex PCR. The sample shows roughly 200,000 clones, around half of them seen only once. In regard to this clone: As yet, its antigen is unknown.

Source: CD8+ T cells sorted from blood, taken at week 24, from a patient treated with tofacitinib. This clonotype was obtained from a human donor with alopecia areata.

CDR3 amino acids: CSVEAGGRETQYF. For the CDR3, the DNA is TGCAGCGTTGAAGCGGGGGGTCGAGAGACCCAGTACTTC. The rearrangement joins TRBV29-1 to TRBJ2-5; 7 nucleotides line up with TRBD2. The germline CDR1 and CDR2 sequences are SQVTM and ANQGSEA. The CDR3 sequence is 13 residues long. V lost 1 base to trimming and J lost 4 bases; unmatched junction nucleotides: 3.